The 21 T cell receptor beta chains below come from one sample, sequenced in a study of T cells in Graves' hyperthyroidism and ophthalmopathy. Amplified regions were TCR beta CDR3 sequences from RNA transcripts. HTBI primers drove first-round RT-PCR of the TCR CDR3. Via MiXCR, TCRdb re-called the multiplex PCR reads, giving one row per CDR3 protein. The sample yields about 110,000 distinct CDR3 sequences, 15% to 20% seen once. The sample comprised blood. The receptors here all came from a woman aged 45-59 years with Graves' hyperthyroidism.

The V call is TRBV20-1, the J call TRBJ1-1; 11 bases agree with TRBD1. There are 13 residues in the CDR3. Trimming at V came to 5 bases and at J to 4 bases, leaving 3 bases not matched to a gene. Germline lookup yields CDR1 DFQATT and CDR2 SNEGSKA (reference sequence). This chain's CDR3 is CSAGGTGGTEAFF. Here the CDR3 DNA reads TGCAGTGCTGGTGGGACAGGGGGCACTGAAGCTTTCTTT.

The table lists this clonotype with many counts. V usage is TRBV20-1 and J usage is TRBJ2-5; 8 nucleotides agree with TRBD2. V gave up 5 bases and J gave up 2 bases; unmatched junction bases: 4. This CDR3 spans 13 amino acids. CDR1 is DFQATT and CDR2 is SNEGSKA in the germline V gene (reference sequence). The CDR3: CSALSGAQETQYF. The CDR3 DNA follows: TGCAGTGCTCTTAGCGGGGCGCAAGAGACCCAGTACTTC.

This clonotype was recorded many times. The chain joins TRBV7-9 to TRBJ1-1; 12 nucleotides align to TRBD1. This CDR3 comprises 17 residues. The germline CDR1 and CDR2 sequences are SEHNR and FQNEAQ (reference sequence). J gave up 3 bases and V 5 bases, and 10 bases lay outside the gene matches. The CDR3 protein is CASSPGQGALWYTEAFF. The CDR3 nucleotides read TGTGCCAGCAGCCCGGGACAGGGGGCTTTGTGGTACACTGAAGCTTTCTTT.

In its sample, this clonotype was seen many times. J is TRBJ1-1 and V is TRBV6-5; no definite D call. Germline V gene data show CDR1 as MNHEY and CDR2 as SVGAGI. V shed 2 bases and J shed 1 base, with 11 bases lying between them. The CDR3 consists of 15 residues. CDR3 nucleotide sequence: TGTGCCAGCAGTTACGTCGGCACGGGGAACACTGAAGCTTTCTTT. This codes for CASSYVGTGNTEAFF.

This clonotype was seen ten or more times. The chain carries TRBV12-3 or TRBV12-4 and TRBJ2-7; 7 bases are shared with TRBD1. This CDR3 is 15 amino acids long. V lost 6 bases, J lost 1 base, and 9 bases stayed unmatched. The CDR3 bases are TGTGCCAGCAGGATGGGAACAGGGGATTCCTACGAGCAGTACTTC. Residues: CASRMGTGDSYEQYF.

This clonotype was seen many times. V is TRBV7-6 and J is TRBJ2-1; the D call may be TRBD1 or TRBD2 (5 bases each). The CDR3 loop spans 14 amino acids. CDR1 is SGHVS and CDR2 is FNYEAQ in the germline V gene. The V gene lost 0 bases and the J gene lost 9 bases, with 12 bases spanning the gap. The CDR3 loop reads CASSLARVGPEQFF. The CDR3 region has the DNA TGTGCCAGCAGCTTAGCGAGGGTGGGACCTGAGCAGTTCTTC. Full variable domain (outside the CDR3, taken from reference TRBV7-6 and TRBJ2-1): GAGVSQSPRYKVTKRGQDVALRCDPISGHVSLYWYRQALGQGPEFLTYFNYEAQQDKSGLPNDRFSAERPEGSISTLTIQRTEQRDSAMYRCASSLARVGPEQFFGPGTRLTVL.

This clonotype has a count of ten or more. This chain joins TRBV5-1 and TRBJ1-1, with 9 bases matching TRBD1. Unmatched junction bases numbered 4, after V lost 4 bases and J lost 3 bases. Germline CDR1 is SGHRS and CDR2 is YFSETQ. This CDR3 has 14 residues. The DNA of the CDR3 is TGCGCCAGCAGCGACGGACAGGGGTACACTGAAGCTTTCTTT. Protein: CASSDGQGYTEAFF. Drawing the rest from reference TRBV5-1 and TRBJ1-1, the complete variable domain is KAGVTQTPRYLIKTRGQQVTLSCSPISGHRSVSWYQQTPGQGLQFLFEYFSETQRNKGNFPGRFSGRQFSNSRSEMNVSTLELGDSALYLCASSDGQGYTEAFFGQGTRLTVV.

Of note for this clonotype: Since the CDR3 does not end with the conserved phenylalanine or tryptophan, this likely comes from a read error. V is TRBV6-1 and J is TRBJ2-1; 9 nucleotides align to TRBD1. The CDR3 is made up of 17 amino acids. Germline loops: CDR1 MNHNS, CDR2 SASEGT. Losses at the gene ends were 5 bases for V and 1 base for J; bases not matched to a gene: 9. CDR3 nucleotides: TGTGCCAGCAGTTCCCTGGGGGGGACAGGGTCCTACAATGAGCAGTTCCTC. Amino acids: CASSSLGGTGSYNEQFL.

V is TRBV15 and J is TRBJ2-2; no reliable D call. CDR3 length equals 13 residues. V lost 5 bases, J lost 1 base, and 5 bases lay in between. Germline V gene sequence: CDR1 LNHNV, CDR2 YYDKDF (reference sequence). CDR3 in amino acids: CATSGVNTGELFF. The CDR3 region has the DNA TGTGCCACCAGCGGAGTGAACACCGGGGAGCTGTTTTTT.

This clonotype was seen many times. The chain uses TRBV9 and TRBJ2-5; D is unresolved. The germline V gene has CDR1 SGDLS and CDR2 YYNGEE. The CDR3 loop spans 14 amino acids. V lost 4 bases to trimming and J lost 4 bases, with 14 bases between them. The CDR3 sequence is CASSRSNLGETQYF. The DNA of the CDR3 is TGTGCCAGCAGCCGCTCAAATCTTGGAGAGACCCAGTACTTC.

J is TRBJ1-1 and V is TRBV3-1; 11 bases match TRBD1. The V and J ends lost 1 base and 4 bases, in that order; junction bases with no gene match: 2. Germline loops: CDR1 LGHDT, CDR2 YNNKEL (reference sequence). The CDR3 covers 15 residues. In DNA form, the CDR3 reads TGTGCCAGCAGCCAAGCCGGGACAGGGGGCACTGAAGCTTTCTTT. Its protein product is CASSQAGTGGTEAFF. The full variable domain, completed using reference TRBV3-1 and TRBJ1-1, is DTAVSQTPKYLVTQMGNDKSIKCEQNLGHDTMYWYKQDSKKFLKIMFSYNNKELIINETVPNRFSPKSPDKAHLNLHINSLELGDSAVYFCASSQAGTGGTEAFFGQGTRLTVV.

The chain recombines TRBV11-1 with TRBJ1-1; 9 positions match TRBD1. Germline CDR1 reads SGHAT; CDR2 reads FQDESV (reference sequence). This CDR3 has 15 residues. V trimming: 8 bases; J trimming: 5 bases; junction bases outside the gene matches: 12. The CDR3 DNA follows: TGTGCCAGCGGACAAAAGGACAGGGGATTGACTGAAGCTTTCTTT. It codes for CASGQKDRGLTEAFF.

This clonotype showed up many times. CDR3 protein: CASSEYEVNEQFF. Written as DNA, the CDR3 is TGTGCCAGCAGTGAATATGAGGTCAATGAGCAGTTCTTC. The rearrangement uses TRBV25-1 and TRBJ2-1; D is unresolved. CDR3 length equals 13 residues. Trimming pared 0 bases from V and 6 bases from J, leaving 6 bases between. Germline CDR1 MGHDK, CDR2 SYGVNS.

This chain links TRBV18 with TRBJ2-2, with 7 positions matching TRBD1. With V trimmed by 3 bases and J by 0 bases, 4 bases remained unmatched. The CDR3 contains 16 residues. CDR1 is KGHSH, CDR2 LQKENI, per germline. CDR3 sequence: CASSPLRGPNTGELFF. Here the CDR3 DNA reads TGTGCCAGCTCACCTCTGAGGGGGCCGAACACCGGGGAGCTGTTTTTT.

The V call is TRBV29-1, the J call TRBJ2-7, with D possibly TRBD1 on 6 matching bases. The CDR3 has 13 residues. V lost 4 bases, J lost 0 bases, and 10 bases lay in between. The germline CDR1 and CDR2 sequences are SQVTM and ANQGSEA. This CDR3 reads CSVGGQRSYEQYF. CDR3 sequence (DNA): TGCAGCGTTGGCGGACAGCGCTCCTACGAGCAGTACTTC.

This clonotype came up many times. The chain links TRBV27 to TRBJ2-1; TRBD2 agrees at 10 bases. The CDR3 spans 16 residues. V lost 5 bases, J lost 2 bases, and 6 bases stayed unmatched. Germline-derived CDR1 and CDR2 are MNHEY and SMNVEV (reference sequence). CDR3 sequence reads: CASSTRLAGTYNEQFF. The CDR3 DNA reads TGTGCCAGCAGTACAAGACTAGCGGGTACCTACAATGAGCAGTTCTTC.

This sequence joins TRBV10-3 and TRBJ2-7, with 13 bases that match TRBD2. V lost 10 bases to trimming and J lost 4 bases; unmatched junction nucleotides: 10. CDR1 is ENHRY, CDR2 SYGVKD, per germline. This CDR3 has 15 amino acids. CDR3 residues: CATDSGTSGTYEQYV. In DNA form, the CDR3 reads TGTGCCACCGACTCCGGGACTAGCGGGACTTACGAGCAGTACGTC.

With respect to this clonotype: No conserved phenylalanine or tryptophan ends this CDR3, so it is likely a read error. The CDR3 DNA sequence: TGTGCCAGCAGCTTGGGCCTAGCGTCATACGAGCAGTACCTC. It codes for CASSLGLASYEQYL. The gene calls are TRBV4-2 and TRBJ2-7, with D possibly being TRBD2 (6 bases). The germline V gene has CDR1 LGHNA and CDR2 YNFKEQ. The CDR3 has 14 residues. Trimming removed 5 bases at V and 4 bases at J, with 15 bases between.

This clonotype was seen repeatedly, ten times or more. The chain links TRBV3-1 to TRBJ1-6; D not resolved. Deletions cut 0 bases from V and 10 bases from J, with 7 bases between. The CDR3 length is 13 residues. CDR1 and CDR2 (germline): LGHDT, YNNKEL (reference sequence). The CDR3 sequence is CASSQDRRSPLHF. Here the CDR3 DNA reads TGTGCCAGCAGCCAAGATCGACGGTCACCCCTCCACTTT.

Many counts were recorded for this clonotype. This chain joins TRBV29-1 and TRBJ2-3, with TRBD1 as a possible D gene (5 bases). The CDR3 runs to 13 residues. Deletions cut 1 base from V and 0 bases from J, with 5 bases between. Germline CDR1 and CDR2: SQVTM and ANQGSEA. CDR3 in DNA: TGCAGCGTTGAAGGGGGCAGCACAGATACGCAGTATTTT. The encoded protein is CSVEGGSTDTQYF.

This clonotype was seen many times. The chain carries TRBV6-2 or TRBV6-3 and TRBJ2-1; 11 bases line up with TRBD2. V was pared by 3 bases and J by 8 bases, with 6 bases of the junction left unmatched. CDR3 length equals 15 residues. Germline CDR1 MNHEY, CDR2 SVGEGT. The CDR3: CASSYGSGRADEQFF. Here the CDR3 DNA reads TGTGCCAGCAGTTATGGTAGCGGGAGGGCCGATGAGCAGTTCTTC.